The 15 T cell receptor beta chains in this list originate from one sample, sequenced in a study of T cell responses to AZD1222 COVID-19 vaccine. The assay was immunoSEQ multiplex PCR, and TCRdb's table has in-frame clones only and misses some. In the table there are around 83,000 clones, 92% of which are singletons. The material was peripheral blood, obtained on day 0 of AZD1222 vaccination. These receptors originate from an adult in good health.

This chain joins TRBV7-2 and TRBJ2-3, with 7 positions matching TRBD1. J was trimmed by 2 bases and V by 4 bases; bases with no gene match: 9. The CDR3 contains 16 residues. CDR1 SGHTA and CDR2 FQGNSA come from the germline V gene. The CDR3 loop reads CASSSSPGQNTDTQYF. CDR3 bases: TGTGCCAGCAGCTCGTCCCCGGGACAGAACACAGATACGCAGTATTTT.

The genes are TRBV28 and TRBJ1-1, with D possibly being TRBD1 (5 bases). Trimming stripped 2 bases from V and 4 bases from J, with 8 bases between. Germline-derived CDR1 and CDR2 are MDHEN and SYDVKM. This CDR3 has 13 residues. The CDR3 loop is CASSLGGSTEAFF. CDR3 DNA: TGTGCCAGCAGTTTAGGGGGGTCCACTGAAGCTTTCTTT.

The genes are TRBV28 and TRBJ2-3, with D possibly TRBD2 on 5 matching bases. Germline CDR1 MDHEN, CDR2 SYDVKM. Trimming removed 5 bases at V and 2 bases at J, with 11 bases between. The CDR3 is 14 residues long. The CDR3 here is CASSPGFATDTQYF. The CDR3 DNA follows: TGTGCCAGCAGTCCGGGGTTTGCCACAGATACGCAGTATTTT.

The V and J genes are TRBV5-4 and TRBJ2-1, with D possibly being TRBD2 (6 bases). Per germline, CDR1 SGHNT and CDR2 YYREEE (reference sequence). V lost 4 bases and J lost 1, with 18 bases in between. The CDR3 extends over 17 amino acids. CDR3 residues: CASSIHRGASSYNEQFF. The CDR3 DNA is TGTGCCAGCAGCATACATCGCGGGGCCTCTTCCTACAATGAGCAGTTCTTC.

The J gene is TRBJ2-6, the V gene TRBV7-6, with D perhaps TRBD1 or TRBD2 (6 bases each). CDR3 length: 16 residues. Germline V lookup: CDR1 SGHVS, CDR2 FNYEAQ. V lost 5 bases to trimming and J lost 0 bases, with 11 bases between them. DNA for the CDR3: TGTGCCAGCAGCGCGGGACAAGCCTCTGGGGCCAACGTCCTGACTTTC. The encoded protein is CASSAGQASGANVLTF.

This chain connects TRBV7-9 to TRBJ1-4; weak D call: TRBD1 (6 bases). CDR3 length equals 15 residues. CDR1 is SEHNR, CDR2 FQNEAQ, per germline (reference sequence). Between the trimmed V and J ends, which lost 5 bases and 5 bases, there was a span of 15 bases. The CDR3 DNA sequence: TGTGCCAGCAGCCGTCCGTGGGACACCAATGAAAAACTGTTTTTT. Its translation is CASSRPWDTNEKLFF.

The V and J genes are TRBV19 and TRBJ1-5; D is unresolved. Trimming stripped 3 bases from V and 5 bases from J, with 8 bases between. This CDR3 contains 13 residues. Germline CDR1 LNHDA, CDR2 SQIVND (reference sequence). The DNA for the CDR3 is TGTGCCAGTAGTATCCCCCCTCATCAGCCCCAGCATTTT. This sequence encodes CASSIPPHQPQHF.

Here the CDR3 reads CASSLAEQGSVSNQPQHF. The DNA for the CDR3 is TGTGCCAGCAGCTTAGCCGAGCAGGGATCGGTTAGCAATCAGCCCCAGCATTTT. V is TRBV7-8 and J is TRBJ1-5, with D possibly being TRBD1 (5 bases). V gave up 0 bases and J gave up 0 bases, with 15 bases separating them. From germline, CDR1 is SGHVS and CDR2 FQNEAQ. The CDR3 loop spans 18 amino acids. Variable domain in full (rest from reference TRBV7-8 and TRBJ1-5): GAGVSQSPRYKVAKRGQDVALRCDPISGHVSLFWYQQALGQGPEFLTYFQNEAQLDKSGLPSDRFFAERPEGSVSTLKIQRTQQEDSAVYLCASSLAEQGSVSNQPQHFGDGTRLSIL.

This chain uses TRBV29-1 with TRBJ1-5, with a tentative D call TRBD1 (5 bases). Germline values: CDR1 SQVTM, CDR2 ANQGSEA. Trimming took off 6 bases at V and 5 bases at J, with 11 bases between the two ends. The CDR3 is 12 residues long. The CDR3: CSVADSYQPQHF. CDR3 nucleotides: TGCAGCGTCGCTGACAGTTATCAGCCCCAGCATTTT.

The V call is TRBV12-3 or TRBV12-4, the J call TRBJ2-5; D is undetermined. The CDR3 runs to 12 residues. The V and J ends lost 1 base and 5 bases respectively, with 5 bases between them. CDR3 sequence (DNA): TGTGCCAGCAGTTTAGGAGAGGAGACCCAGTACTTC. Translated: CASSLGEETQYF.

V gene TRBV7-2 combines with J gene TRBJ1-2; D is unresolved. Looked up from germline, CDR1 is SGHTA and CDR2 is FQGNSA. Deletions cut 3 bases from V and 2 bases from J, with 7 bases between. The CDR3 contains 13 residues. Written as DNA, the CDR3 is TGTGCCAGCAGCTTTGGTAGGAACTATGGCTACACCTTC. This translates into CASSFGRNYGYTF.

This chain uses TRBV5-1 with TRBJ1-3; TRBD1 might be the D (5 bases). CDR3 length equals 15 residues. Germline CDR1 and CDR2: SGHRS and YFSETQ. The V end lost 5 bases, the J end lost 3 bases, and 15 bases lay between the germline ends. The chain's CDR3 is CASSIAGTLGNTIYF. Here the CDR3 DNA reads TGCGCCAGCAGTATTGCCGGGACTCTTGGAAACACCATATATTTT.

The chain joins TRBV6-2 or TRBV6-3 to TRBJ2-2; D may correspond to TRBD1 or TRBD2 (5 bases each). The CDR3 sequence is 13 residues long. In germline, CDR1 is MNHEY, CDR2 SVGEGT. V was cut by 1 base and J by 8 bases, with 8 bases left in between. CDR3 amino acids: CASSYLGTGELFF. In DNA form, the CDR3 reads TGTGCCAGCAGTTACTTGGGGACGGGGGAGCTGTTTTTT.

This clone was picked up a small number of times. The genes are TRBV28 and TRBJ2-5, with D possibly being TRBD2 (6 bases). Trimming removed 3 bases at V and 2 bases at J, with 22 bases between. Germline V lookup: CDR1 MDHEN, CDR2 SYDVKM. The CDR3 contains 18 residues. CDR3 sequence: CASSLRLANRVLQETQYF. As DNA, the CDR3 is TGTGCCAGCAGTTTGCGGCTAGCGAATAGAGTCCTTCAAGAGACCCAGTACTTC.

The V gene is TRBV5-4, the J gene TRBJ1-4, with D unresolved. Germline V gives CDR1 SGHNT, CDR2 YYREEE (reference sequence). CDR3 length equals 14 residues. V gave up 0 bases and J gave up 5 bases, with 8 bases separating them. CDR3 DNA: TGTGCCAGCAGCTTGGACAGCTTAAATGAAAAACTGTTTTTT. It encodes CASSLDSLNEKLFF.